One and the same sample provided the 26 T cell receptor beta chains below, sequenced in a study of T cell clonotyping in hematopoietic cell transplantation listed by TCRdb under 2021. What the time point label conveys for this sample: recipient sample about 28 days before transplant, after cytoreduction. The library was generated by the immunoSEQ multiplex PCR assay. This is the immuneACCESS table as TCRdb keeps it, with only in-frame sequences that have V and J called. A part of the clones is gone; compared with another copy, unresolved V genes explain less than half, and the rest is unexplained. The sample records some 29,000 clones, approximately 81% of which are singletons. Of the sample, roughly 1.8% is held by the ten largest clones. Sequencing was performed on peripheral blood mononuclear cells, taken before stem cell transplant. These receptors all come from a man aged 35-49 years with acute myeloid leukemia. Some clones in this sample may be carry-over from other donors' samples.

V is TRBV7-3 and J is TRBJ1-1; 8 bases fit TRBD1. Germline V gives CDR1 SGHTA, CDR2 FQGTGA. The CDR3 has 17 residues. The V and J ends lost 5 bases and 2 bases, in that order; junction bases with no gene match: 13. The CDR3 DNA follows: TGTGCCAGCAGCCAACGCCCCGGACAGGGTCTCAACACTGAAGCTTTCTTT. Translating gives CASSQRPGQGLNTEAFF.

The chain employs TRBV29-1 and TRBJ1-6; D is undetermined. Trimming removed 7 bases from V and 7 bases from J, with 14 bases in between. Germline V gene lookup returns CDR1 SQVTM and CDR2 ANQGSEA. The CDR3 has 13 residues. CDR3 DNA: TGCAGCGCCCGAGAGGGCACCAATTCACCCCTCCACTTT. Translated: CSAREGTNSPLHF.

The V call is TRBV27, the J call TRBJ2-7, with 9 bases identical to TRBD1. V lost 3 bases, J lost 3 bases, and 3 bases stayed unmatched. Germline V gene lookup returns CDR1 MNHEY and CDR2 SMNVEV (reference sequence). This CDR3 comprises 14 residues. The CDR3 nucleotides read TGTGCCAGCAGTTTCGGGACAGGGTTCTACGAGCAGTACTTC. Residues: CASSFGTGFYEQYF.

This clone was counted once. The gene calls are TRBV5-1 and TRBJ2-5; 8 positions match TRBD2. Germline V CDR1 and CDR2: SGHRS, YFSETQ. The CDR3 consists of 16 residues. J gave up 4 bases and V 0 bases, and 8 bases lay outside the gene matches. CDR3 sequence: CASSLAGTRMRETQYF. CDR3 nucleotides: TGCGCCAGCAGCTTGGCCGGGACTAGAATGAGAGAGACCCAGTACTTC.

The CDR3 loop is CASSFGGQLADTQYF. The DNA of the CDR3 is TGTGCCAGCAGTTTCGGAGGACAGCTCGCAGATACGCAGTATTTT. V gene TRBV28 combines with J gene TRBJ2-3, with D possibly being TRBD1 (6 bases). The CDR3 consists of 15 residues. Trimming removed 3 bases at V and 4 bases at J, with 14 bases between. Germline V CDR1 and CDR2: MDHEN, SYDVKM.

V is TRBV10-3 and J is TRBJ1-5, with no clear D. Trimming left V 0 bases short and J 3 bases short, with 9 bases between. CDR1 and CDR2 from the germline V gene are ENHRY and SYGVKD. The CDR3 runs to 15 residues. CDR3 in amino acids: CAISESLAVNQPQHF. The CDR3 DNA reads as TGTGCCATCAGTGAGTCGCTGGCAGTCAATCAGCCCCAGCATTTT.

The chain couples TRBV5-1 to TRBJ2-7; 8 positions match TRBD1. The CDR3 spans 16 residues. V lost 7 bases to trimming and J lost 3 bases; unmatched junction nucleotides: 15. The germline gives CDR1 SGHRS, CDR2 YFSETQ. The CDR3 sequence: CASSRSLGQGVYEQYF. The CDR3 coding sequence is TGCGCCAGCTCCCGGTCGTTAGGACAGGGCGTCTACGAGCAGTACTTC.

V usage is TRBV13 and J usage is TRBJ2-5, with 10 bases aligning to TRBD2. Germline CDR1 PRHDT, CDR2 FYEKMQ (reference sequence). The CDR3 is 18 residues long. V trimming: 2 bases; J trimming: 1 base; junction bases outside the gene matches: 10. The CDR3 DNA reads TGTGCCAGCAGCTTAATCCTAGCGGGAGTAGGCCGCCAAGAGACCCAGTACTTC. Translation: CASSLILAGVGRQETQYF.

This clone appeared a single time. In DNA form, the CDR3 reads TGCGCCAGCAGCTTGGGCCCTACGGGACAGACATCTGGGGCTTTCTTT. This translates into CASSLGPTGQTSGAFF. The gene calls are TRBV5-1 and TRBJ1-1; 7 bases are a match to TRBD1. V shed 0 bases and J 11 bases; nucleotides not matched to a gene: 16. Germline values: CDR1 SGHRS, CDR2 YFSETQ. The CDR3 contains 16 residues.

V usage is TRBV5-1 and J usage is TRBJ2-7; 14 positions agree with TRBD2. The CDR3 runs to 19 residues. The germline CDR1 and CDR2 sequences are SGHRS and YFSETQ. V lost 5 bases, J lost 3 bases, and 16 bases stayed unmatched. The CDR3 spells CASRKTGTSGSTAYYEQYF. The CDR3 bases are TGCGCCAGCAGGAAGACAGGGACTAGCGGGAGCACGGCTTACTACGAGCAGTACTTC.

CDR3 sequence (DNA): TGTGCCAGCAGCTGGGGGACTATCAATGAGCAGTTCTTC. This codes for CASSWGTINEQFF. V usage is TRBV7-3 and J usage is TRBJ2-1; 7 bases are shared with TRBD2. Germline trimming cut 4 bases from V and 6 bases from J; bases unmatched to any gene: 3. This CDR3 comprises 13 residues. The germline V gene encodes CDR1 SGHTA and CDR2 FQGTGA.

The V call is TRBV5-1, the J call TRBJ1-3; D gene ambiguous. Germline values: CDR1 SGHRS, CDR2 YFSETQ. The CDR3 is made up of 17 amino acids. V was trimmed by 4 bases and J by 0 bases, leaving 17 bases between them. This chain's CDR3 is CASSRLTPSSSGNTIYF. The DNA of the CDR3 is TGCGCCAGCAGCCGATTAACGCCTTCAAGCTCTGGAAACACCATATATTTT.

The rearrangement links TRBV21-1 to TRBJ2-5. TRBV21-1 is a documented pseudogene. The CDR3 spans 14 residues. CDR3 residues: CASTPDGRGETQYF. The CDR3 bases are TGTGCCAGCACCCCTGACGGACGTGGGGAGACCCAGTACTTC.

CDR3 sequence: CASSDSASGRTDTQYF. In nucleotides, the CDR3 is TGTGCCAGCAGTGACTCGGCTAGCGGACGCACAGATACGCAGTATTTT. The chain links TRBV6-4 to TRBJ2-3; 7 bases agree with TRBD2. CDR3 length equals 16 residues. Germline CDR1 and CDR2: MRHNA and SNTAGT. The junction had 4 bases not matched to a gene; V was cut back by 0 bases and J by 1 base.

CDR3 residues: CASSSGTDVEKLFF. The CDR3 region has the DNA TGTGCCAGCAGCTCCGGGACAGACGTTGAAAAACTGTTTTTT. The chain couples TRBV7-2 to TRBJ1-4; 7 nucleotides line up with TRBD1. Trimming at V came to 4 bases and at J to 7 bases, leaving 6 bases not matched to a gene. Germline V gene data show CDR1 as SGHTA and CDR2 as FQGNSA. This CDR3 contains 14 residues.

The chain couples TRBV7-9 to TRBJ2-7, with D unresolved. V was shortened by 0 bases and J by 2 bases, with 8 bases between the two germline ends. CDR1 is SEHNR and CDR2 is FQNEAQ in the germline V gene (reference sequence). The CDR3 has 14 amino acids. Here the CDR3 DNA reads TGTGCCAGCAGCTTAGCGTCGGCGGCCTACGAGCAGTACTTC. Its translation is CASSLASAAYEQYF.

This clone has only a few counts. V is TRBV6-5 and J is TRBJ2-7, with 7 bases matching TRBD2. Trimming removed 2 bases from V and 5 bases from J; junction bases left unmatched: 6. The CDR3 has 14 residues. Germline-derived CDR1 and CDR2 are MNHEY and SVGAGI. The CDR3 protein is CASSYRGGMDEQYF. The CDR3 DNA reads TGTGCCAGCAGTTACCGGGGAGGGATGGACGAGCAGTACTTC.

The chain combines TRBV4-1 with TRBJ1-2, with D unclear. Trimming stripped 0 bases from V and 3 bases from J, with 11 bases between. In germline, CDR1 is MGHRA, CDR2 YSYEKL. There are 15 residues in the CDR3. In DNA form, the CDR3 reads TGCGCCAGCAGCCAAGATTGGTCAGGAGACTATGGCTACACCTTC. Amino acid sequence: CASSQDWSGDYGYTF.

The chain is built from TRBV6-5 and TRBJ1-6, with 10 bases that match TRBD1. This CDR3 has 15 residues. The V gene's germline CDR1 is MNHEY and CDR2 SVGAGI. With V trimmed by 2 bases and J by 9 bases, 4 bases remained unmatched. The CDR3 DNA reads TGTGCCAGCAGTTACACGGGACAGGGGTTTTCACCCCTCCACTTT. Its translation is CASSYTGQGFSPLHF.

This clone turned up a few times. The genes are TRBV9 and TRBJ1-5; D perhaps matches TRBD1 (6 bases). CDR1 and CDR2 (germline): SGDLS, YYNGEE. The V end lost 1 base, the J end lost 2 bases, and 7 bases lay between the germline ends. This CDR3 region has 14 residues. CDR3 in DNA: TGTGCCAGCAGCGTAACAGGGCGCAATCAGCCCCAGCATTTT. Translated, it gives CASSVTGRNQPQHF.

The chain carries TRBV5-1 and TRBJ2-1; maybe TRBD2 (5 bases). Germline loops: CDR1 SGHRS, CDR2 YFSETQ. With 0 bases removed from V and 8 bases from J, the gap between germline ends came to 15 bases. This CDR3 is 15 amino acids long. For the CDR3, the DNA is TGCGCCAGCAGCTTGGCCCCCGGGGTTACCGATGAGCAGTTCTTC. Protein: CASSLAPGVTDEQFF.

The genes are TRBV10-3 and TRBJ1-2, with 10 bases matching TRBD1. The germline V gene encodes CDR1 ENHRY and CDR2 SYGVKD. The CDR3 contains 14 residues. After removal of 6 bases from V and 7 bases from J, the junction contained 8 bases not matched to a gene. Written as DNA, the CDR3 is TGTGCCATCAGCCCCGCTGGGACAGGGGTTGGCTACACCTTC. Its protein is CAISPAGTGVGYTF.

This clone appeared once. This chain connects TRBV4-1 to TRBJ2-2; no reliable D call. Trimming pared 1 base from V and 0 bases from J, leaving 15 bases between. Germline V gene lookup returns CDR1 MGHRA and CDR2 YSYEKL. CDR3 size: 18 residues. The CDR3 loop reads CASSQGRARQTNTGELFF. The CDR3 DNA reads as TGCGCCAGCAGCCAAGGTCGGGCGCGGCAGACGAACACCGGGGAGCTGTTTTTT.

The sample holds a few counts of this clone. This sequence joins TRBV5-6 and TRBJ1-6; D is undetermined. V was clipped by 0 bases and J by 17 bases, with 12 bases between them. Per the germline V gene, CDR1 is SGHDT and CDR2 is YYEEEE. This CDR3 comprises 12 residues. This chain's CDR3 is CASSLGQAQVHF. CDR3 DNA: TGTGCCAGCAGCTTGGGGCAGGCCCAAGTCCACTTT. Using reference TRBV5-6 and TRBJ1-6 for the parts outside the CDR3, the full variable domain is DAGVTQSPTHLIKTRGQQVTLRCSPKSGHDTVSWYQQALGQGPQFIFQYYEEEERQRGNFPDRFSGHQFPNYSSELNVNALLLGDSALYLCASSLGQAQVHFGNGTRLTVT.

This clone has only one observation. The CDR3 is CASSLGGILLVRGYNEQFF. The CDR3, as DNA: TGTGCCAGCAGCTTGGGGGGGATACTACTAGTACGGGGATACAATGAGCAGTTCTTC. J is TRBJ2-1 and V is TRBV11-3; 7 bases line up with TRBD2. Germline V CDR1 and CDR2: SGHNT, YENEEA. This CDR3 has 19 residues. V shed 3 bases and J 4 bases; nucleotides not matched to a gene: 18.

CDR3 nucleotide sequence: TGTGCCTGGAGTAAAGGCAGAACCTACGAGCAGTACTTC. Protein sequence: CAWSKGRTYEQYF. The V call is TRBV30, the J call TRBJ2-7; no clear D gene. V lost 2 bases and J lost 2, with 10 bases in between. The CDR3 has 13 residues. Per germline, CDR1 GTSNPN and CDR2 SVGIG (reference sequence).